This is a list of T cell receptor beta chains from one sample in a study of blood T cell repertoires in COVID-19. Libraries were prepared by immunoSEQ multiplex PCR; TCRdb keeps only in-frame clonotypes and omits some of them. This sample carries around 60,000 clones, about 90% of them seen once, and the ten largest clones take less than 15%. The source material was peripheral blood. These receptors were collected from a man in his sixties with active COVID-19. The CDR3 runs from the conserved cysteine through the conserved F or W. A D gene is named only where the DNA matches it firmly. Clone size, where shown, is once, few, many, or a class for clones that have expanded.

J gene: TRBJ1-2
D gene: TRBD1
clone size: NA
V gene: TRBV2
CDR3 protein: CASSKEQGAQYGYTF
CDR3 DNA: TGTGCCAGCAGTAAAGAACAGGGGGCGCAGTATGGCTACACCTTC

J gene: TRBJ2-7
D gene: NA
clone size: NA
V gene: TRBV30
CDR3 protein: CAWSRGRGDEQYF
CDR3 DNA: TGTGCCTGGAGCCGGGGGAGGGGGGACGAGCAGTACTTC

J gene: TRBJ2-2
D gene: TRBD2
clone size: NA
V gene: TRBV6-6
CDR3 protein: CAGTTSHNTGELFF
CDR3 DNA: TGTGCCGGGACTACTAGTCACAACACCGGGGAGCTGTTTTTT

J gene: TRBJ2-2
D gene: NA
clone size: NA
V gene: TRBV5-1
CDR3 protein: CASSSTAGPGELFF
CDR3 DNA: TGCGCCAGCAGCTCCACGGCAGGCCCCGGGGAGCTGTTTTTT

J gene: TRBJ2-2
D gene: TRBD2
clone size: NA
V gene: TRBV6-6
CDR3 protein: CASSPGLGAGELFF
CDR3 DNA: TGTGCCAGCAGTCCGGGACTAGGTGCCGGGGAGCTGTTTTTT

J gene: TRBJ2-1
D gene: TRBD2
clone size: NA
V gene: TRBV4-3
CDR3 protein: CASSQVPAGDNEQFF
CDR3 DNA: TGCGCCAGCAGCCAAGTTCCAGCGGGAGACAATGAGCAGTTCTTC

J gene: TRBJ2-2
D gene: NA
clone size: NA
V gene: TRBV28
CDR3 protein: CASSWDSLNTGELFF
CDR3 DNA: TGTGCCAGCAGTTGGGACTCCCTGAACACCGGGGAGCTGTTTTTT

J gene: TRBJ1-4
D gene: NA
clone size: NA
V gene: TRBV18
CDR3 protein: CASSPLFGTTNEKLFF
CDR3 DNA: TGTGCCAGCTCACCGCTTTTCGGTACAACTAATGAAAAACTGTTTTTT

J gene: TRBJ1-1
D gene: NA
clone size: once
V gene: TRBV7-3
CDR3 protein: CASSLYDSTEAFF
CDR3 DNA: TGTGCCAGCAGCTTATATGACAGCACTGAAGCTTTCTTT

J gene: TRBJ2-6
D gene: TRBD2
clone size: few
V gene: TRBV4-3
CDR3 protein: CASSQVSASGRTAGANVLTF
CDR3 DNA: TGCGCCAGCAGCCAAGTGTCGGCTAGCGGGAGAACCGCTGGGGCCAACGTCCTGACTTTC

J gene: TRBJ2-5
D gene: NA
clone size: NA
V gene: TRBV7-6
CDR3 protein: CASSLRQGGETQYF
CDR3 DNA: TGTGCCAGCAGCTTAAGGCAGGGGGGAGAGACCCAGTACTTC

J gene: TRBJ2-7
D gene: NA
clone size: NA
V gene: TRBV5-4
CDR3 protein: CASSLGLGEQYF
CDR3 DNA: TGTGCCAGCAGCTTGGGTCTCGGCGAGCAGTACTTC

J gene: TRBJ1-3
D gene: NA
clone size: few
V gene: TRBV5-5
CDR3 protein: CASTDDRLHSGNTIYF
CDR3 DNA: TGTGCCAGCACCGATGACAGGCTTCACTCTGGAAACACCATATATTTT

J gene: TRBJ2-7
D gene: NA
clone size: few
V gene: TRBV12-3/TRBV12-4
CDR3 protein: CASSLMGQEQYF
CDR3 DNA: TGTGCCAGCAGTTTAATGGGGCAGGAGCAGTACTTC

J gene: TRBJ2-1
D gene: TRBD1
clone size: once
V gene: TRBV6-5
CDR3 protein: CASSLGQGGLNEQFF
CDR3 DNA: TGTGCCAGCAGTTTAGGACAGGGAGGTCTTAATGAGCAGTTCTTC

J gene: TRBJ1-2
D gene: NA
clone size: NA
V gene: TRBV5-5
CDR3 protein: CASSPRDIGYTF
CDR3 DNA: TGTGCCAGCAGCCCCCGGGACATAGGCTACACCTTC

J gene: TRBJ2-7
D gene: NA
clone size: NA
V gene: TRBV3-1/TRBV3-2
CDR3 protein: CASSWTEGEQYF
CDR3 DNA: TGTGCCAGCAGCTGGACAGAAGGCGAGCAGTACTTC

J gene: TRBJ2-7
D gene: TRBD2
clone size: NA
V gene: TRBV6-1
CDR3 protein: CASSELLADSISDEQYF
CDR3 DNA: TGTGCCAGCAGTGAACTACTAGCGGATAGTATATCCGACGAGCAGTACTTC

J gene: TRBJ1-3
D gene: TRBD1
clone size: NA
V gene: TRBV5-1
CDR3 protein: CASSLGDSRSGNTIYF
CDR3 DNA: TGCGCCAGCAGCTTGGGGGACAGCCGCTCTGGAAACACCATATATTTT

J gene: TRBJ1-1
D gene: NA
clone size: once
V gene: TRBV11-1
CDR3 protein: CASTHSGRDEAFF
CDR3 DNA: TGTGCCAGCACCCATTCGGGCAGGGATGAAGCTTTCTTT

J gene: TRBJ2-3
D gene: TRBD1
clone size: NA
V gene: TRBV24-1
CDR3 protein: CATTRDRPVWSPTDTQYF
CDR3 DNA: TGTGCCACCACCAGGGACAGGCCCGTGTGGAGCCCCACAGATACGCAGTATTTT

J gene: TRBJ2-1
D gene: TRBD2
clone size: NA
V gene: TRBV6-5
CDR3 protein: CASSYSSGSVNEQFF
CDR3 DNA: TGTGCCAGCAGTTACTCTAGCGGGAGCGTTAATGAGCAGTTCTTC

J gene: TRBJ2-2
D gene: NA
clone size: NA
V gene: TRBV18
CDR3 protein: CASSDTPVWVGELFF
CDR3 DNA: TGTGCCAGCTCAGACACCCCGGTCTGGGTCGGGGAGCTGTTTTTT

J gene: TRBJ1-5
D gene: NA
clone size: few
V gene: TRBV2
CDR3 protein: CASSVDGNQPQHF
CDR3 DNA: TGTGCCAGCAGTGTAGACGGGAATCAGCCCCAGCATTTT

J gene: TRBJ2-5
D gene: TRBD2
clone size: NA
V gene: TRBV5-6
CDR3 protein: CASSLAAGVAAETQYF
CDR3 DNA: TGTGCCAGCAGCTTGGCAGCGGGGGTTGCGGCCGAGACCCAGTACTTC

J gene: TRBJ2-7
D gene: TRBD1
clone size: NA
V gene: TRBV7-2
CDR3 protein: CASSMTGSEQYF
CDR3 DNA: TGTGCCAGCAGCATGACAGGGTCCGAGCAGTACTTC

J gene: TRBJ1-1
D gene: NA
clone size: NA
V gene: TRBV28
CDR3 protein: CASSFSGQNTEAFF
CDR3 DNA: TGTGCCAGCAGTTTCTCAGGACAGAACACTGAAGCTTTCTTT

J gene: TRBJ2-5
D gene: NA
clone size: NA
V gene: TRBV28
CDR3 protein: CATDYQETQYF
CDR3 DNA: TGTGCCACGGACTACCAAGAGACCCAGTACTTC

J gene: TRBJ2-4
D gene: NA
clone size: NA
V gene: TRBV2
CDR3 protein: CASFSGAKNIQYF
CDR3 DNA: TGTGCCAGCTTTTCCGGAGCCAAAAACATTCAGTACTTC

J gene: TRBJ2-7
D gene: NA
clone size: NA
V gene: TRBV7-8
CDR3 protein: CASNLRGGYEQYF
CDR3 DNA: TGTGCCAGCAATCTTAGGGGAGGCTACGAGCAGTACTTC

J gene: TRBJ2-3
D gene: TRBD2
clone size: NA
V gene: TRBV29-1
CDR3 protein: CSGKKTSADTQYF
CDR3 DNA: TGCAGCGGTAAGAAGACTAGCGCAGATACGCAGTATTTT

J gene: TRBJ2-5
D gene: TRBD1
clone size: NA
V gene: TRBV28
CDR3 protein: CASRTVTGVQETQYF
CDR3 DNA: TGTGCCAGCAGGACCGTTACAGGGGTACAAGAGACCCAGTACTTC

J gene: TRBJ1-2
D gene: NA
clone size: NA
V gene: TRBV7-9
CDR3 protein: CASSAGGRANYGYTF
CDR3 DNA: TGTGCCAGCAGCGCCGGGGGTAGAGCTAACTATGGCTACACCTTC

J gene: TRBJ2-7
D gene: TRBD2
clone size: NA
V gene: TRBV5-1
CDR3 protein: CASSHWTSGEHPYEQYF
CDR3 DNA: TGCGCCAGCAGCCATTGGACTAGCGGGGAGCACCCCTACGAGCAGTACTTC

J gene: TRBJ2-7
D gene: TRBD1
clone size: NA
V gene: TRBV5-1
CDR3 protein: CASSLGTGNYEQYF
CDR3 DNA: TGCGCCAGCAGCTTGGGGACAGGGAACTACGAGCAGTACTTC

J gene: TRBJ2-2
D gene: TRBD2
clone size: NA
V gene: TRBV5-4
CDR3 protein: CASSSVGGANTGELFF
CDR3 DNA: TGTGCCAGCAGCTCGGTCGGGGGGGCGAACACCGGGGAGCTGTTTTTT